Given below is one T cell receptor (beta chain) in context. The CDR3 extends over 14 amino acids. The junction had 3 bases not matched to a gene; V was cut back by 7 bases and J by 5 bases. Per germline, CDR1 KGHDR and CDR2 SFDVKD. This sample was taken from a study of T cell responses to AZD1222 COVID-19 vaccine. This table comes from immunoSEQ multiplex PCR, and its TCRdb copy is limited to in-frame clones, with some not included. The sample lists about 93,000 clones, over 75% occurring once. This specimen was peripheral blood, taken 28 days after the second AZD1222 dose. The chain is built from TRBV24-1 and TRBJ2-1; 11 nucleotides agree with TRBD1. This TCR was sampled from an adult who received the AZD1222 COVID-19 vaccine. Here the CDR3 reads CATRSGQGDNEQFF. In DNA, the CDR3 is TGTGCCACCAGGTCGGGACAGGGGGACAATGAGCAGTTCTTC.